One sample yielded the 18 T cell receptor beta chains listed below, sequenced in a study of identical twins. Each CDR3 protein gets one entry after TCRdb re-called the 5' RACE reads with MiXCR. The sample lists 430,000 or so distinct CDR3 sequences; approximately 24% were seen once. These same data were also listed under a study on T cells expressing NK-cell markers.

The source material was CD4+ T cells sorted from blood. Every receptor here comes from a woman between 18 and 30 years old in good health.

The chain combines TRBV20-1 with TRBJ2-7; D is perhaps TRBD2 (6 bases). CDR1 and CDR2 (germline): DFQATT, SNEGSKA (reference sequence). The V and J ends lost 3 bases and 0 bases respectively, with 9 bases between them. The length of the CDR3 is 13 residues. In DNA form, the CDR3 reads TGCAGTGCTAGCGGGACTTTCTCCTACGAGCAGTACTTC. This gives the protein CSASGTFSYEQYF.

This clonotype has at least ten counts. The chain couples TRBV10-3 to TRBJ2-7; D is uncertain. V was shortened by 6 bases and J by 3 bases, with 6 bases between the two germline ends. Germline CDR1 and CDR2: ENHRY and SYGVKD. The CDR3 runs 11 residues. The CDR3, as DNA: TGTGCCATCAGGGGCAACTACGAGCAGTACTTC. Residues: CAIRGNYEQYF.

This clonotype has only a few counts. The J gene is TRBJ1-6, the V gene TRBV10-3; D gene unclear. Germline V CDR1 and CDR2: ENHRY, SYGVKD. V was shortened by 4 bases and J by 8 bases, with 9 bases between the two germline ends. This CDR3 spans 13 amino acids. The CDR3 here is CAISADGDSPLHF. The CDR3 DNA sequence: TGTGCCATCAGTGCGGACGGGGATTCACCCCTCCACTTT.

This clonotype was observed a few times. The rearrangement links TRBV2 to TRBJ2-7; 10 bases are shared with TRBD1. With V trimmed by 3 bases and J by 5 bases, 4 bases remained unmatched. The CDR3 runs to 14 residues. The germline V gene has CDR1 SNHLY and CDR2 FYNNEI. CDR3 sequence reads: CASSDRGQGNEQYF. For the CDR3, the DNA is TGTGCCAGCAGTGACCGGGGACAGGGGAACGAGCAGTACTTC.

The table lists this clonotype with a few counts. The chain carries TRBV29-1 and TRBJ2-2; 9 positions match TRBD1. Germline-derived CDR1 and CDR2 are SQVTM and ANQGSEA. The CDR3 runs to 14 residues. J gave up 2 bases and V 7 bases, and 5 bases lay outside the gene matches. CDR3 nucleotides: TGCAGCGGCAGGACAGGGGTTAACACCGGGGAGCTGTTTTTT. It codes for CSGRTGVNTGELFF.

This clonotype was seen a handful of times. The chain employs TRBV5-5 and TRBJ2-7; 9 bases are shared with TRBD1. CDR3 length: 15 amino acids. The J segment lost 8 bases and the V segment lost 3 bases, leaving 12 bases of the junction unmatched. Germline V gene lookup returns CDR1 SGHKS and CDR2 YYEKEE (reference sequence). The CDR3 is CASSSTGTGPVKQYF. The CDR3, as DNA: TGTGCCAGCAGCTCAACCGGGACAGGGCCGGTGAAGCAGTACTTC.

V gene TRBV9 combines with J gene TRBJ2-3; D possibly corresponds to TRBD1 (9 bases). The V gene's germline CDR1 is SGDLS and CDR2 YYNGEE. The length of the CDR3 is 18 residues. Trimming stripped 2 bases from V and 3 bases from J, with 22 bases between. CDR3 protein: CASSVGTGRAGATDTQYF. As DNA, the CDR3 is TGTGCCAGCAGCGTCGGGACAGGGCGAGCGGGAGCGACAGATACGCAGTATTTT.

The DNA of the CDR3 is TGTGCCAGCAGCTCCGCCTTCGGGGAGCTGTTTTTT. This gives the protein CASSSAFGELFF. The V and J genes are TRBV5-6 and TRBJ2-2; D is undetermined. CDR1 SGHDT and CDR2 YYEEEE come from the germline V gene. This CDR3 has 12 residues. The V end lost 3 bases, the J end lost 7 bases, and 7 bases lay between the germline ends.

About this clonotype: One end of the junction fails to match germline, which may point to a read error. The chain recombines TRBV5-1 with TRBJ2-1, with TRBD1 matching over 9 bases. This CDR3 has 14 amino acids. Germline CDR1 and CDR2: SGHRS and YFSETQ. The CDR3 sequence: CASRLGQGPNEQFF. Here the CDR3 DNA reads TGCGCCAGCAGATTGGGACAGGGACCTAATGAGCAGTTCTTC. Drawing the rest from reference TRBV5-1 and TRBJ2-1, the complete variable domain is KAGVTQTPRYLIKTRGQQVTLSCSPISGHRSVSWYQQTPGQGLQFLFEYFSETQRNKGNFPGRFSGRQFSNSRSEMNVSTLELGDSALYLCASRLGQGPNEQFFGPGTRLTVL.

This clonotype has more than one count but fewer than ten. The chain links TRBV6-5 to TRBJ2-7, with a weak D call TRBD2 (5 bases). Germline assignment: CDR1 MNHEY and CDR2 SVGAGI. CDR3 size: 15 residues. The germline V and J ends were trimmed by 0 bases and 1 base, with 10 bases remaining between them. The CDR3 loop is CASSYSIGESYEQYF. In DNA form, the CDR3 reads TGTGCCAGCAGTTACTCGATCGGGGAATCCTACGAGCAGTACTTC.

CDR3 in DNA: TGCGCCAGCAGCCAAGAAATGAGGGGCGCAGCTTTCTTT. It specifies CASSQEMRGAAFF. The chain employs TRBV4-3 and TRBJ1-1; a weak D match, TRBD1 (5 bases). With 0 bases removed from V and 10 bases from J, the gap between germline ends came to 12 bases. CDR1 and CDR2 (germline): LGHNA, YSLEER. The CDR3 is 13 amino acids.

The chain is built from TRBV14 and TRBJ2-5; tentatively, D is TRBD2 (6 bases). The CDR3 contains 15 residues. Looked up from germline, CDR1 is SGHDN and CDR2 is FVKESK. V lost 4 bases and J lost 0, with 12 bases in between. The CDR3 DNA is TGTGCCAGCAGCCCGGGACTCACGTACCAAGAGACCCAGTACTTC. Its translation is CASSPGLTYQETQYF.

There are a few counts of this clonotype. J is TRBJ1-3 and V is TRBV20-1, with no clear D. V shed 2 bases and J shed 3 bases, with 14 bases lying between them. Per the germline V gene, CDR1 is DFQATT and CDR2 is SNEGSKA (reference sequence). The CDR3 has 15 residues. CDR3 bases: TGCAGTGCTAGAAACGGGTCGTACTTTGGAAACACCATATATTTT. Translated, it gives CSARNGSYFGNTIYF.

The chain recombines TRBV7-2 with TRBJ1-1; no firm D call. Trimming removed 2 bases from V and 11 bases from J, with 9 bases in between. CDR3 size: 11 residues. Germline loops: CDR1 SGHTA, CDR2 FQGNSA. CDR3 nucleotide sequence: TGTGCCAGCAGCTTAAACGAGAGGGCTTTCTTT. Protein: CASSLNERAFF.

The chain couples TRBV3-1 to TRBJ1-2; D may be TRBD1 (5 bases). Trimming left V 0 bases short and J 0 bases short, with 11 bases between. The CDR3 is made up of 16 amino acids. Germline assignment: CDR1 LGHDT and CDR2 YNNKEL (reference sequence). Here the CDR3 DNA reads TGTGCCAGCAGCCAAGAGTGGGGCAGCTCTAACTATGGCTACACCTTC. Amino acid sequence: CASSQEWGSSNYGYTF.

In the case of this clonotype: Germline is not matched at one junction end, which may reflect a read error. The chain is built from TRBV11-1 and TRBJ1-2, with 7 bases that match TRBD1. The CDR3 is 18 residues long. Germline CDR1 and CDR2: SGHAT and FQDESV (reference sequence). For the CDR3, the DNA is TGTGCCAGCAGCCTAGCCACAGGGGCCCCATACTCAGGGAGTGGCTACACCTTC. Its translation: CASSLATGAPYSGSGYTF.

This clonotype was observed many times. The chain has TRBV5-6 and TRBJ2-5, with D unclear. CDR3 size: 14 residues. CDR1 SGHDT and CDR2 YYEEEE come from the germline V gene. The V end was cut by 3 bases, the J end by 2 bases, with 11 bases between. The CDR3 DNA is TGTGCCAGCAGCTCCCCTAGGATACAAGAGACCCAGTACTTC. Protein product: CASSSPRIQETQYF.

The chain is built from TRBV18 and TRBJ1-1, with D hard to call. V was shortened by 2 bases and J by 1 base, with 14 bases between the two germline ends. Germline V CDR1 and CDR2: KGHSH, LQKENI. CDR3 length equals 16 residues. The CDR3 loop reads CASSPSVAGPNTEAFF. The CDR3, as DNA: TGTGCCAGCTCACCATCCGTGGCAGGTCCGAACACTGAAGCTTTCTTT.